This T cell receptor beta chain came from a study of T cell repertoires in cytomegalovirus infection. Study-level information: A matching HLA type, together with CMV infection, was signaled by public TCR beta signatures. Overall study results and limits: Accumulated public TCR beta family frequency recognized individuals carrying CMV together with the relevant HLA. Predominance within the ex vivo response was attributable to HLA-C-restricted CMV-specific TCR beta clonotypes.

A note on this clonotype: What it binds is unknown.

The junction had 6 bases not matched to a gene; V was cut back by 5 bases and J by 5 bases. The CDR3 length is 14 residues. Germline CDR1 reads SGHVS; CDR2 reads FQNEAQ. TCRdb ran MiXCR on the reads and lists one entry per CDR3 protein. The sample contains 400,000 to 600,000 distinct CDR3 sequences, approximately 46% of which appear only once. The specimen comprised cultured PBMCs, sampled from culture after CMV antigen stimulation. This TCR was recovered from a human donor in good health (CMV status not recorded). Some clones in this sample may be carry-over from other donors' samples. The V gene is TRBV7-8, the J gene TRBJ2-3; 8 bases fit TRBD2. CDR3 loop: CASSPAGVEDTQYF. The DNA of the CDR3 is TGTGCCAGCAGCCCAGCGGGAGTTGAAGATACGCAGTATTTT.